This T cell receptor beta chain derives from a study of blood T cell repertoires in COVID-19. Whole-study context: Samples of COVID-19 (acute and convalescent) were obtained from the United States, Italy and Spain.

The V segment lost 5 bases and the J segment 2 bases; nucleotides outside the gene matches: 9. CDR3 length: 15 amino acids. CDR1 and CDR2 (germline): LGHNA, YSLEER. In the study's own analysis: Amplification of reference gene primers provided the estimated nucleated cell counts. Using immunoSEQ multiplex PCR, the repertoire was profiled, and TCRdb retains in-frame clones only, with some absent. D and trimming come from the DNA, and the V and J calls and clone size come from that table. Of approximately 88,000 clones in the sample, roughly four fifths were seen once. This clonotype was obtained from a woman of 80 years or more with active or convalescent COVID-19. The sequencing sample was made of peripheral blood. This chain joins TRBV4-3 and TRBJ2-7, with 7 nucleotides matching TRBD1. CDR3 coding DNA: TGCGCCAGCAGCTTAACCCGGACAGGAGCCTACGAGCAGTACTTC. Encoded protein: CASSLTRTGAYEQYF.